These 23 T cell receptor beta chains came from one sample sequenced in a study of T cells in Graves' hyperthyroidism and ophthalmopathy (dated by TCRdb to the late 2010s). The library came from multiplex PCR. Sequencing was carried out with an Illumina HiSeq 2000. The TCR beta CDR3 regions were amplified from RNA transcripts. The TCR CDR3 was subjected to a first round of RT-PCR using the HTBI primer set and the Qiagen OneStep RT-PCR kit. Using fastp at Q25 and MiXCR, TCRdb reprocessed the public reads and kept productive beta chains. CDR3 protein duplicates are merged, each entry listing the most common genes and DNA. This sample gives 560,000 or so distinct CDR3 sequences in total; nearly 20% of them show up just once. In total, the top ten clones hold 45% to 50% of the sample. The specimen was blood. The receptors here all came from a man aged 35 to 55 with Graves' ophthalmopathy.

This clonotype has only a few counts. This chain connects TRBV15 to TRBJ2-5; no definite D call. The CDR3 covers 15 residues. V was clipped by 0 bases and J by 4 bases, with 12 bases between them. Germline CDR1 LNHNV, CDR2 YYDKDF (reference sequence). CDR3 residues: CATSRDGNVGETQYF. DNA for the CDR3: TGTGCCACCAGCAGAGATGGGAACGTAGGAGAGACCCAGTACTTC.

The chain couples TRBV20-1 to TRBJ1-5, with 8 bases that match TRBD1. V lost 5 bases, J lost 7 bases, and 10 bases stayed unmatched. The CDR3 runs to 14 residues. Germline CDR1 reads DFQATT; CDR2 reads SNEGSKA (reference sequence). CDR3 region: CSAPGQGKGQPQHF. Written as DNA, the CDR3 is TGCAGTGCTCCTGGACAGGGAAAGGGGCAGCCCCAGCATTTT.

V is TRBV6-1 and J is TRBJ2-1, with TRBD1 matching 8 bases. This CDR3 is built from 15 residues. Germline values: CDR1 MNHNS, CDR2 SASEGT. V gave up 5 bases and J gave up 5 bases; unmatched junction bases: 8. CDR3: CASSQDRARNNEQFF. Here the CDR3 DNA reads TGTGCCAGCAGTCAGGACAGGGCCAGAAACAATGAGCAGTTCTTC.

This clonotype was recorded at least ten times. CDR3 residues: CASSEGQVGQTQYF. CDR3 DNA sequence: TGTGCCAGCAGTGAAGGACAGGTCGGTCAGACCCAGTACTTC. This chain connects TRBV2 to TRBJ2-5; a weak D match, TRBD1 (6 bases). The V gene's germline CDR1 is SNHLY and CDR2 FYNNEI. V lost 1 base, J lost 6 bases, and 12 bases lay in between. This CDR3 is 14 amino acids long.

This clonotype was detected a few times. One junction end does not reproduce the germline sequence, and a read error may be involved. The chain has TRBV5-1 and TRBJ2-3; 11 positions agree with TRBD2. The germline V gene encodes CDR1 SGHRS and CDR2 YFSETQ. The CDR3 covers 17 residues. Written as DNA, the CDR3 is TGCGCCAGCAGCGTAATAGCGGGAGGGTCTAGCACAGATACGCAGTGTTTT. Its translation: CASSVIAGGSSTDTQCF.

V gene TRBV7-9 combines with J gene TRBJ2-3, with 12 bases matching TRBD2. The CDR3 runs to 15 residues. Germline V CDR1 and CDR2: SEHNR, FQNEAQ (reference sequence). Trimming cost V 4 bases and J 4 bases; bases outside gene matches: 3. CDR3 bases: TGTGCCAGCAGCTCACTAGCGGGAGGAGCAGATACGCAGTATTTT. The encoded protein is CASSSLAGGADTQYF.

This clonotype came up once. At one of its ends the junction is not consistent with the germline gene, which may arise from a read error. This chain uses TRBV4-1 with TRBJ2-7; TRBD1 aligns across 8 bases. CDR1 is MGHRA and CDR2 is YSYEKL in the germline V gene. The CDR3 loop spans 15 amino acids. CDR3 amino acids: CASGQGAGGWYEQYF. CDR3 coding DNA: TGCGCCAGCGGCCAAGGAGCAGGGGGCTGGTACGAGCAGTACTTC.

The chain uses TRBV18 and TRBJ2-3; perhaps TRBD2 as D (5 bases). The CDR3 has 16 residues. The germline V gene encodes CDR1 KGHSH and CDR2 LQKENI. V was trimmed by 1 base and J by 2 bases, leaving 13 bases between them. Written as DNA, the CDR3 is TGTGCCAGCTCACCACTACGGGGTGCAACCACAGATACGCAGTATTTT. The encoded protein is CASSPLRGATTDTQYF.

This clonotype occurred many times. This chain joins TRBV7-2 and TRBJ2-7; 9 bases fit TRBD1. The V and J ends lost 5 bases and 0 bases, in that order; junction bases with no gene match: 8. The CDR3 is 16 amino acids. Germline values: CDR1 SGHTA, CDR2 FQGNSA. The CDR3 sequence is CASSRLPGQGSYEQYF. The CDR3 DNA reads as TGTGCCAGCAGCCGATTACCGGGACAGGGCTCCTACGAGCAGTACTTC.

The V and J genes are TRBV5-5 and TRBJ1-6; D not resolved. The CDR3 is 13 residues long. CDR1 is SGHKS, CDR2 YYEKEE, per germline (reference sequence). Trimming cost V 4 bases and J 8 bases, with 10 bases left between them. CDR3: CASSEGAHSPLHF. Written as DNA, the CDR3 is TGTGCCAGCAGCGAGGGAGCACATTCACCCCTCCACTTT.

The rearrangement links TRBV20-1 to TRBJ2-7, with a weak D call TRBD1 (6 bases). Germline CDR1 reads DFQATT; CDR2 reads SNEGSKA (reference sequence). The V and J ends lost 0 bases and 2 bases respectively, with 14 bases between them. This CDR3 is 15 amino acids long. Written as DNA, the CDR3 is TGCAGTGCTAGAGAAGGCCAGGGGCTGGCCTACGAGCAGTACTTC. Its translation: CSAREGQGLAYEQYF.

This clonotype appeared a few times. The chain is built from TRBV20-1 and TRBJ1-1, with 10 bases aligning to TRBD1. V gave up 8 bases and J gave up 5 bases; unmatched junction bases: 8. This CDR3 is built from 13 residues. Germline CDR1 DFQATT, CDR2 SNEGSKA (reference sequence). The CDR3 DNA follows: TGCAGTCCAAGACAGGGGGCGCGGACTGAAGCTTTCTTT. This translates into CSPRQGARTEAFF.

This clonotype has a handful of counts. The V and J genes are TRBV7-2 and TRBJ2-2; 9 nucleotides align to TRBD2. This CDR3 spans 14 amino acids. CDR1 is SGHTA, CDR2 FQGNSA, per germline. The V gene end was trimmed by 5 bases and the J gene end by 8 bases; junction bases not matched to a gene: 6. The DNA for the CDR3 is TGTGCCAGCAGCCTCGATAGCGGGAGTGGGGAGCTGTTTTTT. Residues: CASSLDSGSGELFF. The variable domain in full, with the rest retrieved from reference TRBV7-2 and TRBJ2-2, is GAGVSQSPSNKVTEKGKDVELRCDPISGHTALYWYRQSLGQGLEFLIYFQGNSAPDKSGLPSDRFSAERTGGSVSTLTIQRTQQEDSAVYLCASSLDSGSGELFFGEGSRLTVL.

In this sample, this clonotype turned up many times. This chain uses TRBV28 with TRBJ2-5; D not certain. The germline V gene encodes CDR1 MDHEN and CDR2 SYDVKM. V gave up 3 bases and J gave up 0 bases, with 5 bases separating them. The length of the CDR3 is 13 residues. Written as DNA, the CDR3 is TGTGCCAGCAGTTTGCAACACCAAGAGACCCAGTACTTC. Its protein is CASSLQHQETQYF.

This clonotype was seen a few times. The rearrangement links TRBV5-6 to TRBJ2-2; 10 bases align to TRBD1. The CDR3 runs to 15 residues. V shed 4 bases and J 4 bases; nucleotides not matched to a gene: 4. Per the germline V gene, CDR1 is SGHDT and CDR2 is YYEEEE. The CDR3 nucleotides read TGTGCCAGCAGCCGACAGGGGGCGACCACCGGGGAGCTGTTTTTT. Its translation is CASSRQGATTGELFF.

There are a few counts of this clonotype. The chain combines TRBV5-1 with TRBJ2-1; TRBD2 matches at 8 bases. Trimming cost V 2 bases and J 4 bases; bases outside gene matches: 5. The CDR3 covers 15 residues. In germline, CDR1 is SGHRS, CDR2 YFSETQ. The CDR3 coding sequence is TGCGCCAGCAGCTTTACAACGGGAGGGTACAATGAGCAGTTCTTC. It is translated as CASSFTTGGYNEQFF.

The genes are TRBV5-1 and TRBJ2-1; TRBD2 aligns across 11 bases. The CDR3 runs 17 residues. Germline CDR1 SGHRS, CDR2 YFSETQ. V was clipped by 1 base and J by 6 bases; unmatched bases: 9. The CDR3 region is CASSLTVSGGALNEQFF. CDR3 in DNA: TGCGCCAGCAGCTTGACTGTTAGCGGGGGGGCCCTCAATGAGCAGTTCTTC. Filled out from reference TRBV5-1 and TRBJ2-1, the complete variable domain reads KAGVTQTPRYLIKTRGQQVTLSCSPISGHRSVSWYQQTPGQGLQFLFEYFSETQRNKGNFPGRFSGRQFSNSRSEMNVSTLELGDSALYLCASSLTVSGGALNEQFFGPGTRLTVL.

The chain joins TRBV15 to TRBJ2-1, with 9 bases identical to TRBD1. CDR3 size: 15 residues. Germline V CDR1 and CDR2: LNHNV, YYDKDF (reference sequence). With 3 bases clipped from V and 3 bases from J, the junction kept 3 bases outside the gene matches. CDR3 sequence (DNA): TGTGCCACCAGCAGTCGACAGGGGGGCTACAATGAGCAGTTCTTC. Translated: CATSSRQGGYNEQFF. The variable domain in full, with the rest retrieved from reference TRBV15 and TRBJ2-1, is DAMVIQNPRYQVTQFGKPVTLSCSQTLNHNVMYWYQQKSSQAPKLLFHYYDKDFNNEADTPDNFQSRRPNTSFCFLDIRSPGLGDTAMYLCATSSRQGGYNEQFFGPGTRLTVL.

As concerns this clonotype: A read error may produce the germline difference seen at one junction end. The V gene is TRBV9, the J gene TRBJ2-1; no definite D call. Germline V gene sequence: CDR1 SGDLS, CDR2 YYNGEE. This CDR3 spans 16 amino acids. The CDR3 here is CASSVSRSSSYDEQFF. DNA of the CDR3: TGTGCCAGCAGCGTATCCCGCAGCAGCTCCTACGATGAGCAGTTCTTC.

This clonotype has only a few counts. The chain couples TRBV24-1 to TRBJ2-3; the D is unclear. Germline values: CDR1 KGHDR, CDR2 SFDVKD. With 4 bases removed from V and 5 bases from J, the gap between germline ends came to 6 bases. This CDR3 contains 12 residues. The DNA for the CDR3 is TGTGCCACCAGTGACTACAGAGATACGCAGTATTTT. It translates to CATSDYRDTQYF.

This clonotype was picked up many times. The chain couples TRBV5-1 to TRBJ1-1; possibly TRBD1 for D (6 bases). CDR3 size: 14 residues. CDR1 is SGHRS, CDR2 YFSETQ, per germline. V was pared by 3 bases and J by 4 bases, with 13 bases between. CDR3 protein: CASSSFTGSTEAFF. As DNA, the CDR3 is TGCGCCAGCAGCTCCTTTACAGGGAGCACTGAAGCTTTCTTT.

The CDR3 nucleotides read TGTGCCAGCAGTTTCAAGACAGTACAAACTAGTTTTGACAAAAACATTCAGTACTTC. The encoded protein is CASSFKTVQTSFDKNIQYF. The chain is built from TRBV6-5 and TRBJ2-4; TRBD1 or TRBD2 may be the D gene (5 bases each). The CDR3 covers 19 residues. V shed 4 bases and J shed 3 bases, with 25 bases lying between them. Germline V CDR1 and CDR2: MNHEY, SVGAGI.

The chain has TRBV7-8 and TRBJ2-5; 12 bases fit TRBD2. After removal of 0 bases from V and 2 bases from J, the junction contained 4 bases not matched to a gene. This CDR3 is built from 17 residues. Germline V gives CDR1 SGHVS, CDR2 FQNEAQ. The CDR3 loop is CASSLATGLAGQETQYF. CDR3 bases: TGTGCCAGCAGCTTAGCGACGGGACTAGCGGGTCAAGAGACCCAGTACTTC. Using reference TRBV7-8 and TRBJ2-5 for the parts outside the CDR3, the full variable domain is GAGVSQSPRYKVAKRGQDVALRCDPISGHVSLFWYQQALGQGPEFLTYFQNEAQLDKSGLPSDRFFAERPEGSVSTLKIQRTQQEDSAVYLCASSLATGLAGQETQYFGPGTRLLVL.